This T cell receptor (beta chain) originates from a study of blood T cell repertoires in COVID-19. The wider study: The United States, Italy and Spain were the sources of the acute and convalescent COVID-19 samples. Sample material is recorded as cDNA or gDNA derived from T cells, B-cell-depleted T cells, or PBMCs.

The CDR3 contains 11 residues. Trimming cost V 2 bases and J 4 bases, with 5 bases left between them. Germline V lookup: CDR1 DFQATT, CDR2 SNEGSKA (reference sequence). Original processing notes: Counts of nucleated cells, estimated from reference gene primer amplification, were obtained. TCRdb's table, derived via immunoSEQ multiplex PCR, lists solely in-frame clones and lacks some. Clone size and V and J calls were adopted from that table, with D and trimming inferred from the DNA. This table holds some 130,000 clones, over 75% found once. This TCR derives from a man at least 80 years old with acute or convalescent COVID-19. The rearrangement links TRBV20-1 to TRBJ2-5; D unclear. Sequenced sample: peripheral blood. The CDR3 bases are TGCAGTGCTAGATTATCAGAGACCCAGTACTTC. Protein sequence: CSARLSETQYF.